Reported below is one TCR beta chain. Its cognate antigen has yet to be identified. There are no base qualities to consult, and no much larger clone falls within one base. V and J are truncated by 5 bases and 2 bases respectively, leaving an intervening sequence of 9 bases. The germline V gene sets CDR1 to SGHRS and CDR2 to YFSETQ. The CDR3 goes from the cysteine to the phenylalanine over 13 residues. This entry keeps only the CDR3 DNA: 39 bases, framed from base 1. This sample was included in a study of cytomegalovirus exposure and HLA in healthy donors (TCRdb year 2017). About the full investigation: An earlier analysis of approximately 550 of the donors reported about 250 Gb of sequence data and some 120 million unique TCR beta sequences from about 179 million T cells. Approximately 310 gigabases of sequencing data and 80 million or so unique TCR sequences were included in an early release covering about 600 HLA-typed donors. Of the 398 genotyped donors, roughly 85% fell in the genetic ancestry cluster associated with self-reported Caucasian donors. The aim of the study was to test whether cataloging public T cell receptors could identify signatures of past pathogen exposure. The T cell repertoires of under 700 subjects were profiled by immunosequencing and related to cytomegalovirus serostatus. Besides the first cohort of under 700 subjects, a separate validation cohort made up of some 110 different subjects was used. High-throughput TCR immunosequencing, statistical association of individual TCRs with disease status, and machine learning were combined to predict cytomegalovirus infection status. To study patterns of TCR occurrence, a later analysis re-analyzed previously published TCR beta repertoires from 666 donors and added high-resolution HLA genotyping. Rather than using new phenotypic data, the later analysis identified candidate immune exposures from TCR beta sequences and from how often those sequences occurred across donors. In an earlier analysis of roughly 540 of the donors, high-throughput TCR beta sequencing was used to judge whether each TCR beta V gene segment behaved as functional or pseudogenic. Donor age, sex, ethnicity and CMV serostatus were collected together with the repertoire data. A later genetic analysis used genome-wide SNP genotypes for about 60% of the roughly 700 donors, treating that subset as a discovery cohort. Every discovery cohort repertoire had been produced on one sequencing platform. HLA typing included class I and class II loci at four-digit resolution. Typing coverage differed by locus: A, B, C, DRB1 and DQB1 were typed in about 620-640 donors, DQA1 in about 550, DPA1 in around 610, and DPB1 in around 440. Several DR-DQ haplotypes were handled as single units for association and clustering, since linkage in the cohort was strong. Among a few hundred genotyped donors of the cohort, an average of approximately 230,000 unique TCR beta nucleotide sequences were sequenced per donor, about a sixth of them non-productive. General study outcomes and caveats: Approximately 18 rarely observed V segments, including chromosome 9 orphons, were excluded from the earlier analysis of approximately 500 of the donors because counts were too low. HLA typing was unavailable for some donors at each locus, so association tests used only the typed subset. Several of the top co-occurrence clusters appeared to be linked to parvovirus B19, influenza, CMV and Epstein-Barr virus, according to a later analysis. Strong co-occurrence of HLA alleles, especially DR and DQ, made assigning TCR associations to individual alleles difficult. A later analysis found that HLA-associated TCR beta chains were more clonally expanded and had lower generation probabilities than equally common non-associated chains. According to the authors, the approach could potentially be generalized to other disease states and immunological phenotypes. The sequencing pipeline was judged likely to have produced a cluster of highly shared sequence variants as a technical artifact. The study gave a list of under 200 TCR beta chains associated with cytomegalovirus. Only TCR beta chains were sequenced in this cohort, and the absence of alpha or paired-chain data limited detectable features. According to a later analysis, TCR association rates differed among HLA loci, with DRB1 alleles showing the most associated TCRs and HLA-C alleles showing the fewest. Sequencing depth was assumed to be roughly uniform across donors in the presence/absence analyses, though that assumption may not hold. In vitro tests confirmed that a few of the cytomegalovirus-associated TCR beta chains recognize cytomegalovirus antigens. At a false discovery rate of 0.05, a later analysis linked around 15,000 TCR beta sequences to specific HLA alleles. Some IMGT-functional V segments, including TRBV6-2 and TRBV6-3, could not be told apart with the 87-base-pair reads, so those segments were excluded. Across donors, most TCR sequences were observed very rarely, whereas some public TCRs were present in many individuals. Compared with the roughly 670-donor mean, donors in an Asian-associated ancestry cluster had fewer N-insertions in productive TCRs, according to a later genetic analysis. Linkage disequilibrium might explain the correlated functional status among segregating V segments, but an unknown experimental factor could not be ruled out. The classifier was reported to diagnose cytomegalovirus status with high specificity and sensitivity in both the original and validation cohorts. A later analysis found that most CMV-associated TCR beta chains appeared HLA-restricted, with HLA associations seemingly driven largely by CMV exposure. Broadly in line with IMGT annotations, most TCR beta V segments showed up in productive rearrangements about 87% or about 30% of the time in an earlier analysis of several hundred of the donors. Immune exposure information for the cohort was limited to CMV serostatus. V-gene and J-gene trimming of TCR beta chains was associated with a missense DCLRE1C variant in a later genetic analysis, and the association was replicated in an independent cohort. A further reported finding was that TCR beta sequences accurately predicted the HLA-A and HLA-B alleles for most subjects in the first cohort.

The protocol used for the library was the immunoSEQ multiplex PCR assay. The multiplex PCR relied on a mix of 60 forward primers for TCR Vbeta segments and 13 reverse primers for TCR Jbeta segments. A multiplex PCR assay on genomic DNA amplified the CDR3 region of rearranged TCR beta genes. The amplified TCR beta libraries were sequenced on the Illumina HiSeq System as 87-base-pair reads. Processing in the source paper ran as follows. A later analysis tallied 75 million to 95 million unique TCR beta chains across the 600 to 700 repertoires, and around 9.9 million of those chains were shared by two or more donors. Raw reads were error-corrected and collapsed into unique sequences with a nearest-neighbor algorithm that merged closely related sequences to remove PCR and sequencing errors. CDR3 sequences were aligned to IMGT reference sequences to assign V, D and J gene segments. For a sequence to be retained, at least a six-nucleotide match to both a V gene segment and a J gene segment was required. Rearrangements were classified as productive when the CDR3 lacked stop codons and remained in frame with V and J, and all other rearrangements were classified as non-productive. CDR3 was defined by IMGT convention, running from the second conserved V-encoded cysteine to the conserved J-encoded phenylalanine. Sequences without an unambiguous match to a single V gene segment were excluded from the earlier analysis of about 640 of the donors. In an earlier analysis of several hundred of the donors, a V segment was called functional when productive rearrangements were above 56.7%, and segregating when the standard deviation between donors exceeded 5%. A statistical classification framework was developed to diagnose cytomegalovirus status using the catalog of TCR beta chain sequences. V and J gene assignment, in a later analysis, came from comparing TCR nucleotide sequences with IMGT/GENE-DB human TR gene sequences. In a later analysis, CDR3 sequences and most-parsimonious VDJ recombination scenarios were assigned using the TCRdist pipeline. In a later analysis, every TCR beta chain was defined by the combination of its CDR3 amino acid sequence and its V-gene family, and reads without a unique V-gene family were dropped. To address suspected cross-contamination and a sequencing artifact, a later analysis removed 450 to 700 highly shared, low-generation-probability nucleotide sequences. For each public chain, a later analysis derived a clonal expansion index from normalized ranks of inferred template counts within each repertoire. In a later analysis, generation probabilities were computed using a VDJ recombination model fitted to out-of-frame rearrangements, and the results were checked against IGoR. In a later analysis, hypergeometric tests were used to score TCR-TCR, TCR-HLA and TCR-CMV co-occurrence, with a repertoire-size bias correction applied to TCR pairs. To estimate false discovery rates, a later analysis permuted the HLA or CMV assignments 20 times. A later analysis grouped co-occurring TCRs with DBSCAN, adding TCRdist sequence similarity when clustering within HLA-allele-positive subsets. Repertoires with fewer than 30,000 or more than 120,000 public chains were left out of co-occurrence clustering, as were four to six repertoires with anomalous nucleotide sharing. Sourced from immuneACCESS, this table was stored by TCRdb with only in-frame sequences that have V and J called. A share of the clones is absent; for the studies checked, an unresolved V gene accounts for under half, and the remainder has no known explanation. The V and J calls and clone size were taken over from that table, and D and trimming were inferred from the DNA. The table for this sample lists under 300,000 clones; roughly two thirds of them were counted only once. The ten largest account for under 3% of the sample.

The cohort consisted of more than 650 healthy bone marrow donors. All cohort members were sampled while nominally healthy, although unrecorded immune exposures were likely present. The donor tested CMV seronegative, placing the donor among the 300 to 400 seronegative members of the cohort. Each donor provided a peripheral blood sample, and peripheral blood mononuclear cells were used for TCR beta sequencing. Genomic DNA was extracted from the blood cell samples with the Qiagen DNeasy Blood Extraction Kit. The sequence was obtained from a female donor in good health and CMV-seronegative. This chain is built from TRBV5-1 and TRBJ2-3; 5 matching bases give a weak D call of TRBD2. Specimen: PBMCs. The CDR3: CASRPGFTDTQYF. The nucleotide sequence reads as follows: TGCGCCAGCAGACCGGGATTCACAGATACGCAGTATTTT.